Presented here are 11 T cell receptor beta chains from one specimen sequenced in a study of T-cell memory formation after mild COVID-19. TCRdb re-called the 5' RACE reads through MiXCR, storing one row per CDR3 protein. The sample has 250,000 to 350,000 distinct CDR3 sequences; roughly 16% are singletons. The source material was PBMCs or a T cell subset sorted from them (not recorded which). The receptors were sampled from a man younger than 35 who had mild COVID-19 (a few samples of this study predate the infection). Cell type and time point are not known.

The sample holds a few counts of this clonotype. The chain couples TRBV6-5 to TRBJ1-1; 7 bases fit TRBD1. With 7 bases clipped from V and 5 bases from J, the junction kept 7 bases outside the gene matches. CDR3 length: 13 amino acids. Germline V gives CDR1 MNHEY, CDR2 SVGAGI. The CDR3 here is CASTKGASTEAFF. The CDR3 coding sequence is TGTGCCAGCACCAAGGGGGCAAGTACTGAAGCTTTCTTT.

The J gene is TRBJ1-3, the V gene TRBV2; D gene unclear. CDR1 is SNHLY, CDR2 FYNNEI, per germline. With 7 bases removed from V and 8 bases from J, the gap between germline ends came to 15 bases. This CDR3 is built from 13 residues. CDR3 sequence: CASIRTYTDTIYF. Here the CDR3 DNA reads TGTGCCAGCATACGAACTTATACGGACACCATATATTTT.

This clonotype has only a few counts. Here the CDR3 DNA reads TGTGCCAGTAGTACCCGGACAGGGGACTACACGAATCACTATGGCTACACCTTC. Its protein is CASSTRTGDYTNHYGYTF. The chain employs TRBV19 and TRBJ1-2; 9 bases fit TRBD1. V lost 4 bases, J lost 3 bases, and 15 bases stayed unmatched. The germline V gene encodes CDR1 LNHDA and CDR2 SQIVND (reference sequence). The CDR3 length is 18 residues.

This clonotype was seen a handful of times. V gene TRBV5-5 combines with J gene TRBJ2-2; D gene ambiguous. CDR3 length: 13 amino acids. CDR1 is SGHKS, CDR2 YYEKEE, per germline (reference sequence). Trimming pared 5 bases from V and 7 bases from J, leaving 12 bases between. In DNA form, the CDR3 reads TGTGCCAGCAGTCTCCCAGCGAGCGGGGAGCTGTTTTTT. Translated, it gives CASSLPASGELFF.

The chain joins TRBV20-1 to TRBJ1-1; 7 bases are a match to TRBD1. CDR1 DFQATT and CDR2 SNEGSKA come from the germline V gene (reference sequence). This CDR3 comprises 16 residues. Trimming took 6 bases from V and 7 from J; bases not matched to a gene: 20. Written as DNA, the CDR3 is TGCAGTGCCGCACCCCCGGACAGGCCGGATTGGGGTGAAGCTTTCTTT. Translated: CSAAPPDRPDWGEAFF.

This chain joins TRBV18 and TRBJ1-5; TRBD1 matches 9 bases. The V and J ends lost 6 bases and 9 bases, in that order; junction bases with no gene match: 15. CDR3 length equals 16 residues. Per germline, CDR1 KGHSH and CDR2 LQKENI. This CDR3 is CASSVTGTGPSWPQHF. As DNA, the CDR3 is TGTGCCAGCTCTGTCACCGGGACAGGGCCTTCTTGGCCCCAGCATTTT.

The V gene is TRBV15, the J gene TRBJ2-7, with 7 bases lining up with TRBD1. CDR3 length: 14 residues. Germline V gene data show CDR1 as LNHNV and CDR2 as YYDKDF (reference sequence). V was pared by 1 base and J by 5 bases, with 5 bases of the junction left unmatched. The CDR3 DNA reads TGTGCCACCAGCAGAGCTAGGGGGCTCAACGAGCAGTACGTC. As protein: CATSRARGLNEQYV.

This chain joins TRBV20-1 and TRBJ2-7; no definite D call. Germline V gene data show CDR1 as DFQATT and CDR2 as SNEGSKA (reference sequence). The CDR3 runs 13 residues. V was clipped by 3 bases and J by 0 bases, with 9 bases between them. CDR3 loop: CSARQENSYEQYF. CDR3 in DNA: TGCAGTGCTAGGCAGGAAAACTCCTACGAGCAGTACTTC.

This chain connects TRBV7-9 to TRBJ2-1, with TRBD1 as a possible D gene (6 bases). Germline V CDR1 and CDR2: SEHNR, FQNEAQ (reference sequence). V was clipped by 5 bases and J by 10 bases, with 15 bases between them. The CDR3 runs 13 residues. This CDR3 is CASSLGVTGEQFF. The CDR3 nucleotides are TGTGCCAGCAGCCTCGGGGTCACAGGGGAGCAGTTCTTC.

This clonotype was seen only a few times. The chain is built from TRBV5-1 and TRBJ2-6; a weak D match, TRBD2 (5 bases). V lost 5 bases and J lost 0, with 15 bases in between. The V gene's germline CDR1 is SGHRS and CDR2 YFSETQ. CDR3 length: 17 amino acids. CDR3 in DNA: TGCGCCAGCAGTCACCGGGGAGTGGACTCTGGGGCCAACGTCCTGACTTTC. It specifies CASSHRGVDSGANVLTF. Full variable domain (rest looked up from reference TRBV5-1 and TRBJ2-6): KAGVTQTPRYLIKTRGQQVTLSCSPISGHRSVSWYQQTPGQGLQFLFEYFSETQRNKGNFPGRFSGRQFSNSRSEMNVSTLELGDSALYLCASSHRGVDSGANVLTFGAGSRLTVL.

This rearrangement joins TRBV20-1 to TRBJ2-5, with TRBD2 matching 8 bases. CDR3 length: 13 residues. Germline assignment: CDR1 DFQATT and CDR2 SNEGSKA (reference sequence). The junction had 6 bases not matched to a gene; V was cut back by 6 bases and J by 3 bases. This chain's CDR3 is CSAGKAGEETQYF. DNA of the CDR3: TGCAGTGCAGGAAAAGCGGGGGAAGAGACCCAGTACTTC.